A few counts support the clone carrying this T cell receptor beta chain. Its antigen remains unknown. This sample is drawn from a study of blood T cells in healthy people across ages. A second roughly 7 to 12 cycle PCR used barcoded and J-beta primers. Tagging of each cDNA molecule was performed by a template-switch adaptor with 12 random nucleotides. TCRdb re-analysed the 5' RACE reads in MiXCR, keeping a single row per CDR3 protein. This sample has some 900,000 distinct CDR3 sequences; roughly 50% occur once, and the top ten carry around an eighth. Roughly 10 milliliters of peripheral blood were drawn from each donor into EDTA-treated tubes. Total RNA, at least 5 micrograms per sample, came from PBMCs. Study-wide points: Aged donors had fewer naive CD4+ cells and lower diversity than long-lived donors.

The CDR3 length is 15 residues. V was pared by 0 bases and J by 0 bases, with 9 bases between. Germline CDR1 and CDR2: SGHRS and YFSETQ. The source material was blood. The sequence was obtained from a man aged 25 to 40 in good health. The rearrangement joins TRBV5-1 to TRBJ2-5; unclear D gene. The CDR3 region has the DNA TGCGCCAGCAGCTTGGGGCATATAAACCAAGAGACCCAGTACTTC. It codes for CASSLGHINQETQYF.